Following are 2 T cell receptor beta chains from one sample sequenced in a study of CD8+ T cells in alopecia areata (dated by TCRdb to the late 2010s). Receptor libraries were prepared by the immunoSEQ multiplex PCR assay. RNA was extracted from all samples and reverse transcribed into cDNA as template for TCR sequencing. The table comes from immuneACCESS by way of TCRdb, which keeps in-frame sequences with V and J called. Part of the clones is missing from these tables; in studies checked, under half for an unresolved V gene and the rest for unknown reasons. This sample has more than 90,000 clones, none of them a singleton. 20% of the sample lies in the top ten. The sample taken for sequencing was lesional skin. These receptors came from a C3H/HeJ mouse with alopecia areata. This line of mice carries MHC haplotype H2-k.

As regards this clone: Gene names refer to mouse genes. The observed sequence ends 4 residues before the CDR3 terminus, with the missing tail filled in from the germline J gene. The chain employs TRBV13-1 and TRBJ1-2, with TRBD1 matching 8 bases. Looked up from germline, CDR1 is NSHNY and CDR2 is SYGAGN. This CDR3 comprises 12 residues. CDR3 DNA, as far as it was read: TGTGCCAGCAGTGCCACAGGGGGC. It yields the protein CASSATGG. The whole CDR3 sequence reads CASSATGGDYTF.

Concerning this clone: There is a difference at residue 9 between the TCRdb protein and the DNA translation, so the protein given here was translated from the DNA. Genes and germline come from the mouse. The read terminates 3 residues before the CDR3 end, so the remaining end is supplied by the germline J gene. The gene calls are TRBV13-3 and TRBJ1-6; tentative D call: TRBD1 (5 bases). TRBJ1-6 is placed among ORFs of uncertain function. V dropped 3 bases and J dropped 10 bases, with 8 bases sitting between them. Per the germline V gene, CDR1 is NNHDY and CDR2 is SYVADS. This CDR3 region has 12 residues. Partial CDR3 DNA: TGTGCCAGCAGTGTAGGGGTGTCGCCC. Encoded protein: CASSVGVSP. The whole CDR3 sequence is CASSVGVSPLYF.